The clone carrying this TCR beta chain was observed many times. Between the trimmed V and J ends, which lost 8 bases and 12 bases, there was a span of 26 bases. The CDR3 totals 14 residues. The V gene's germline CDR1 is SQVTM and CDR2 ANQGSEA. Noted time point: sample taken at primary tumor resection. A total of around 67 untreated early-stage non-small cell lung cancer patients served as donors. Tumor, nontumor lung or frozen PBMC supplied whole RNA, sequenced without sorting. The data derive from a study of spatial heterogeneity in lung cancer. The wider study: Alpha-chain sequences were consistently detected in smaller numbers than beta-chain sequences.

In TCRdb, the 5' RACE reads were re-called with MiXCR into one record per CDR3 protein. The sample contains 39,000 or so distinct CDR3 sequences, around 7.2% of which appear only once. This receptor was obtained from a male donor with early-stage non-small cell lung cancer. The chain joins TRBV29-1 to TRBJ2-1, with D possibly TRBD1 on 7 matching bases. The sequencing here drew on PBMCs, taken at surgery. The CDR3 sequence is CSQPRGDPYGAQFF. DNA of the CDR3: TGCAGCCAGCCCAGGGGGGACCCCTACGGGGCGCAGTTCTTC.